This entry lists 28 T cell receptor beta chains sequenced from one sample in a study of blood T cell repertoires in COVID-19. Some clones are missing from TCRdb's copy, which holds only in-frame ones; the method was immunoSEQ multiplex PCR. The table lists a few hundred thousand clones, approximately 90% of them singletons. Sequencing used PBMCs or T cells enriched from blood (not recorded which). The receptors here all came from a man in his thirties or forties who had recovered from COVID-19.

The chain has TRBV7-2 and TRBJ1-1; no clear D. This CDR3 is built from 14 residues. Germline V gene sequence: CDR1 SGHTA, CDR2 FQGNSA. The V gene lost 2 bases and the J gene lost 5 bases, with 12 bases spanning the gap. CDR3 loop: CASSLWAEGTEAFF. The CDR3 DNA follows: TGTGCCAGCAGCTTATGGGCGGAGGGTACTGAAGCTTTCTTT.

V gene TRBV14 combines with J gene TRBJ1-5; the match to TRBD1 covers 7 bases. V gave up 6 bases and J gave up 6 bases; unmatched junction bases: 8. This CDR3 is 14 amino acids long. Germline lookup yields CDR1 SGHDN and CDR2 FVKESK. CDR3 coding DNA: TGTGCCAGCAGTCTAGCAGGGGGGAGTCAGCCCCAGCATTTT. Protein: CASSLAGGSQPQHF.

The chain has TRBV12-5 and TRBJ2-1; 9 bases agree with TRBD2. The ends lost 2 bases at V and 4 bases at J; junction bases unmatched: 6. CDR1 and CDR2 (germline): LGHNT, FRNRAP. This CDR3 has 16 residues. In DNA, the CDR3 is TGTGCTAGTGGTTTGTTTGTTAGCGGGGGATACAATGAGCAGTTCTTC. It encodes CASGLFVSGGYNEQFF.

V and J are TRBV29-1 and TRBJ2-2; D ambiguous. In germline, CDR1 is SQVTM, CDR2 ANQGSEA. Trimming pared 4 bases from V and 5 bases from J, leaving 8 bases between. This CDR3 region has 12 residues. The CDR3, as DNA: TGCAGCGTTGTATTTACAACCGGGGAGCTGTTTTTT. Protein: CSVVFTTGELFF.

The chain recombines TRBV6-6 with TRBJ2-3; D possibly corresponds to TRBD2 (5 bases). V was shortened by 6 bases and J by 1 base, with 17 bases between the two germline ends. In germline, CDR1 is MNHNY, CDR2 SVGAGI (reference sequence). The CDR3 is made up of 16 amino acids. The CDR3 sequence: CASSRSWEMGTDTQYF. For the CDR3, the DNA is TGTGCCAGCAGCCGCAGTTGGGAGATGGGCACAGATACGCAGTATTTT.

V usage is TRBV7-2 and J usage is TRBJ1-2; D possibly corresponds to TRBD1 (6 bases). The CDR3 totals 14 residues. Germline loops: CDR1 SGHTA, CDR2 FQGNSA. V lost 6 bases and J 7 bases, leaving 18 bases between the germline ends. The CDR3 is CASRQVPTGLGYTF. For the CDR3, the DNA is TGTGCCAGCAGACAGGTCCCGACAGGTCTTGGCTACACCTTC.

This chain connects TRBV5-1 to TRBJ1-1; D unresolved. The germline V gene has CDR1 SGHRS and CDR2 YFSETQ. V lost 1 base, J lost 0 bases, and 10 bases lay in between. This CDR3 is built from 15 residues. CDR3 DNA: TGCGCCAGCAGCTTGCGGGGAGTCATGAACACTGAAGCTTTCTTT. It is translated as CASSLRGVMNTEAFF. Filled out from reference TRBV5-1 and TRBJ1-1, the complete variable domain reads KAGVTQTPRYLIKTRGQQVTLSCSPISGHRSVSWYQQTPGQGLQFLFEYFSETQRNKGNFPGRFSGRQFSNSRSEMNVSTLELGDSALYLCASSLRGVMNTEAFFGQGTRLTVV.

This rearrangement joins TRBV4-3 to TRBJ2-1; TRBD1 agrees at 8 bases. Germline V gene data show CDR1 as LGHNA and CDR2 as YSLEER. The trim removed 3 bases at V and 12 bases at J, leaving 10 bases unmatched. The length of the CDR3 is 14 residues. The DNA of the CDR3 is TGCGCCAGCAGCCAGGCAGGGGGCGCGTGGGGGCAGTTCTTC. Its protein product is CASSQAGGAWGQFF.

This chain links TRBV19 with TRBJ1-1; TRBD1 agrees at 8 bases. Germline V gene lookup returns CDR1 LNHDA and CDR2 SQIVND (reference sequence). The CDR3 sequence is 15 residues long. Trimming removed 2 bases from V and 4 bases from J; junction bases left unmatched: 6. The chain's CDR3 is CASSIQGALSTEAFF. CDR3 in DNA: TGTGCCAGTAGTATACAGGGGGCTCTGAGCACTGAAGCTTTCTTT.

The V and J genes are TRBV28 and TRBJ1-5; the D gene is possibly TRBD1 (6 bases). V was cut by 4 bases and J by 6 bases, with 13 bases left in between. Germline V gene sequence: CDR1 MDHEN, CDR2 SYDVKM. This CDR3 comprises 14 residues. CDR3 nucleotides: TGTGCCAGCAGTTCGACAGGAAATGGTCAGCCCCAGCATTTT. It is translated as CASSSTGNGQPQHF.

The chain employs TRBV11-2 and TRBJ2-3; the match to TRBD1 covers 7 bases. Per germline, CDR1 SGHAT and CDR2 FQNNGV. This CDR3 contains 16 residues. Trimming cost V 4 bases and J 3 bases; bases outside gene matches: 10. As DNA, the CDR3 is TGTGCCAGCAGCTCGCGGACAGGCTGGGATACAGATACGCAGTATTTT. Its translation: CASSSRTGWDTDTQYF.

The chain carries TRBV11-2 and TRBJ2-2; 13 nucleotides align to TRBD2. The CDR3 loop spans 16 amino acids. Germline V gene sequence: CDR1 SGHAT, CDR2 FQNNGV. V lost 6 bases, J lost 1 base, and 2 bases stayed unmatched. DNA for the CDR3: TGTGCCAGCAGAGGACTAGCGGGGGTGAACACCGGGGAGCTGTTTTTT. It codes for CASRGLAGVNTGELFF.

This sequence joins TRBV5-3 and TRBJ2-1, with TRBD2 matching over 14 bases. TRBV5-3 is noted as an ORF with a role that remains uncertain. This CDR3 has 18 residues. The trim removed 1 base at V and 6 bases at J, leaving 9 bases unmatched. CDR3 protein: CARSLIAGTSGRVNEQFF. The CDR3 bases are TGTGCCAGAAGCTTGATTGCCGGGACTAGCGGGAGAGTCAATGAGCAGTTCTTC.

This clone was recorded only once. The V gene is TRBV18, the J gene TRBJ2-3, with D hard to call. The V and J ends lost 0 bases and 2 bases respectively, with 6 bases between them. Germline V gene data show CDR1 as KGHSH and CDR2 as LQKENI. The CDR3 has 14 amino acids. CDR3 residues: CASSPPVVTDTQYF. CDR3 sequence (DNA): TGTGCCAGCTCACCACCGGTAGTCACAGATACGCAGTATTTT.

The gene calls are TRBV7-9 and TRBJ2-3, with 9 bases that match TRBD2. Germline CDR1 is SEHNR and CDR2 is FQNEAQ (reference sequence). V shed 1 base and J 7 bases; nucleotides not matched to a gene: 9. This CDR3 is 16 amino acids long. The CDR3 here is CASSLVVGLARYTQYF. CDR3 nucleotides: TGTGCCAGCAGCTTAGTCGTAGGACTAGCGCGATATACGCAGTATTTT.

In its sample, this clone was seen a few times. This sequence joins TRBV10-2 and TRBJ1-6; 9 positions agree with TRBD1. CDR3 length: 16 residues. With 0 bases clipped from V and 8 bases from J, the junction kept 5 bases outside the gene matches. CDR1 is WSHSY, CDR2 SAAADI, per germline. The DNA for the CDR3 is TGCGCCAGCAGTGAGTCGAGGGACAGGGATGATTCACCCCTCCACTTT. This translates into CASSESRDRDDSPLHF.

This clone occurred a few times. This rearrangement joins TRBV13 to TRBJ2-7; 7 bases fit TRBD1. V lost 1 base, J lost 4 bases, and 7 bases stayed unmatched. The CDR3 consists of 15 residues. Germline CDR1 reads PRHDT; CDR2 reads FYEKMQ (reference sequence). CDR3 nucleotides: TGTGCCAGCAGCTTAGTTGGGACAGAGACGTACGAGCAGTACTTC. It translates to CASSLVGTETYEQYF.

The rearrangement joins TRBV10-3 to TRBJ1-1, with a weak D call TRBD1 (6 bases). Germline CDR1 and CDR2: ENHRY and SYGVKD. V lost 2 bases and J lost 1, with 11 bases in between. The CDR3 runs 15 residues. The CDR3 DNA follows: TGTGCCATCAGTGAGGGACAGAAAAAGAACACTGAAGCTTTCTTT. It yields the protein CAISEGQKKNTEAFF.

A single count supports this clone. This chain uses TRBV5-4 with TRBJ2-5, with 13 bases identical to TRBD2. Germline loops: CDR1 SGHNT, CDR2 YYREEE (reference sequence). The CDR3 extends over 19 amino acids. The V gene end was trimmed by 2 bases and the J gene end by 0 bases; junction bases not matched to a gene: 10. The CDR3 DNA sequence: TGTGCCAGCAGCTTCCCAACTAGCGGGGGGGCCACGTACCAAGAGACCCAGTACTTC. Its protein is CASSFPTSGGATYQETQYF.

This clone has a single count. Other DNA sequences in the sample encode the same CDR3. This sequence joins TRBV5-1 and TRBJ2-1; 7 nucleotides line up with TRBD1. Germline CDR1 is SGHRS and CDR2 is YFSETQ. With V trimmed by 4 bases and J by 8 bases, 3 bases remained unmatched. This CDR3 contains 12 residues. The CDR3, as DNA: TGCGCCAGCAGCGACCAGGGGGATGAGCAGTTCTTC. It encodes CASSDQGDEQFF.

The chain joins TRBV29-1 to TRBJ2-7; D is ambiguous. CDR3 length: 14 residues. CDR1 is SQVTM, CDR2 ANQGSEA, per germline. DNA for the CDR3: TGCACCGAGCCCTGTGAGGAAATGAGCTACGAGCAGTACTTC. It translates to CTEPCEEMSYEQYF.

The chain carries TRBV5-6 and TRBJ1-6; D not resolved. This CDR3 spans 14 amino acids. Germline CDR1 reads SGHDT; CDR2 reads YYEEEE. Trimming cost V 4 bases and J 9 bases, with 14 bases left between them. The CDR3 reads CASSLGWRGSPLHF. CDR3 in DNA: TGTGCCAGCAGCCTTGGTTGGCGGGGTTCACCCCTCCACTTT.

The gene calls are TRBV19 and TRBJ1-3; D unclear. The length of the CDR3 is 16 residues. Trimming took off 4 bases at V and 0 bases at J, with 13 bases between the two ends. Germline-derived CDR1 and CDR2 are LNHDA and SQIVND (reference sequence). The CDR3 spells CASSRPMGDSGNTIYF. The CDR3 nucleotides are TGTGCCAGTAGTAGACCAATGGGAGACTCTGGAAACACCATATATTTT.

This clone was seen a handful of times. This rearrangement joins TRBV18 to TRBJ1-1; 8 bases match TRBD1. This CDR3 contains 14 residues. Losses at the gene ends were 4 bases for V and 1 base for J; bases not matched to a gene: 2. Looked up from germline, CDR1 is KGHSH and CDR2 is LQKENI. The CDR3 protein is CASSLGQGNTEAFF. The CDR3 nucleotides read TGTGCCAGCTCACTAGGACAGGGGAACACTGAAGCTTTCTTT.

V usage is TRBV18 and J usage is TRBJ2-5; 10 nucleotides agree with TRBD2. The CDR3 is made up of 17 amino acids. V gave up 3 bases and J gave up 6 bases; unmatched junction bases: 13. CDR1 is KGHSH and CDR2 is LQKENI in the germline V gene. The CDR3 sequence is CASSPKGGTSEGKTQYF. The CDR3 DNA reads as TGTGCCAGCTCACCTAAAGGCGGGACTAGCGAAGGAAAGACCCAGTACTTC.

CDR3: CASSLVDSVSYEQYF. CDR3 in DNA: TGCGCCAGCAGCTTGGTGGACAGCGTCTCCTACGAGCAGTACTTC. The chain employs TRBV5-1 and TRBJ2-7; possibly TRBD1 for D (6 bases). This CDR3 comprises 15 residues. Between the trimmed V and J ends, which lost 0 bases and 0 bases, there was a span of 10 bases. In germline, CDR1 is SGHRS, CDR2 YFSETQ.

The gene calls are TRBV11-3 and TRBJ2-1, with D perhaps matching TRBD2 (5 bases). The CDR3 contains 18 residues. Per the germline V gene, CDR1 is SGHNT and CDR2 is YENEEA. V lost 5 bases to trimming and J lost 0 bases, with 20 bases between them. CDR3 region: CASSRETALGSSYNEQFF. The CDR3 DNA sequence: TGTGCCAGCAGCCGAGAAACCGCATTGGGGAGCTCCTACAATGAGCAGTTCTTC. Looking up the rest from reference TRBV11-3 and TRBJ2-1 gives the full variable domain: EAGVVQSPRYKIIEKKQPVAFWCNPISGHNTLYWYLQNLGQGPELLIRYENEEAVDDSQLPKDRFSAERLKGVDSTLKIQPAELGDSAVYLCASSRETALGSSYNEQFFGPGTRLTVL.

This clone has only one observation. This rearrangement joins TRBV19 to TRBJ2-2, with TRBD2 identical over 10 bases. Germline lookup yields CDR1 LNHDA and CDR2 SQIVND (reference sequence). The CDR3 totals 17 residues. The J segment lost 13 bases and the V segment lost 1 base, leaving 15 bases of the junction unmatched. The chain's CDR3 is CASSIGLAGAPLEGLFF. The DNA of the CDR3 is TGTGCCAGTAGTATAGGCCTAGCGGGGGCCCCTCTCGAGGGGCTGTTTTTT.